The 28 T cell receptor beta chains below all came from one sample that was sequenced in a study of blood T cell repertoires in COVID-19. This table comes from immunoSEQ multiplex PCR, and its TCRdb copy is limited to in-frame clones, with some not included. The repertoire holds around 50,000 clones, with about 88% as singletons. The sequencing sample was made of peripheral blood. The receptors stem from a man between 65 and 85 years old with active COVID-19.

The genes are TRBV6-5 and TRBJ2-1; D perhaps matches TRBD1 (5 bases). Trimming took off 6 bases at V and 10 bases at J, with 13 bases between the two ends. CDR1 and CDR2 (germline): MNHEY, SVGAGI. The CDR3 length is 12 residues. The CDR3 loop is CASSYQGNEQFF. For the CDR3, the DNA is TGTGCCAGCAGCTACCAGGGAAACGAGCAGTTCTTC.

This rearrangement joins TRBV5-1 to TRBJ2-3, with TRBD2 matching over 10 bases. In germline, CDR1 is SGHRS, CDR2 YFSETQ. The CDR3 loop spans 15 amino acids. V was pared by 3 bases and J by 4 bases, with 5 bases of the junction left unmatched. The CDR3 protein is CASSWSGRAPDTQYF. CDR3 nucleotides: TGCGCCAGCAGCTGGAGCGGGAGGGCCCCAGATACGCAGTATTTT.

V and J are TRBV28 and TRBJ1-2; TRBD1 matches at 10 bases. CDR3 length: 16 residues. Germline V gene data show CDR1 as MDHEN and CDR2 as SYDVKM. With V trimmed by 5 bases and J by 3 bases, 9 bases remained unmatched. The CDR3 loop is CASSPPGQGVYYGYTF. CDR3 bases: TGTGCCAGCAGTCCTCCCGGACAGGGGGTCTACTATGGCTACACCTTC.

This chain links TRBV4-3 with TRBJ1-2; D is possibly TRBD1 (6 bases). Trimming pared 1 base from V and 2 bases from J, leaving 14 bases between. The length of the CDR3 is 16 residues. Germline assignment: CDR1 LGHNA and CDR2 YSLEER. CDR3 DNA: TGCGCCAGCAGCCAAGGAGTCCGGACAGAAAACTATGGCTACACCTTC. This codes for CASSQGVRTENYGYTF.

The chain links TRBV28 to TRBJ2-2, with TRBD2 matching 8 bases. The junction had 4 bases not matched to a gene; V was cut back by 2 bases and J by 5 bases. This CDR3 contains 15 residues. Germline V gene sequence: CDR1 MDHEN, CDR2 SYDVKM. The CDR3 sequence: CASSLAQRGTGELFF. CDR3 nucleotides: TGTGCCAGCAGTTTAGCCCAGCGGGGGACCGGGGAGCTGTTTTTT.

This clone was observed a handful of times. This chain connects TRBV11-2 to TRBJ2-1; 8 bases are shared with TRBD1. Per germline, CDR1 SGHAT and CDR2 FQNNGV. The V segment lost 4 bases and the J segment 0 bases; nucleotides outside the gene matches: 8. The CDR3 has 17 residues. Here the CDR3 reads CASSSRTGMDSYNEQFF. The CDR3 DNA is TGTGCCAGCAGCTCTAGGACAGGGATGGACTCCTACAATGAGCAGTTCTTC.

CDR3 region: CASSSTTGMDEKLFF. The DNA of the CDR3 is TGCGCCAGCAGCAGCACTACAGGGATGGATGAAAAACTGTTTTTT. The chain employs TRBV5-1 and TRBJ1-4, with a tentative D call TRBD1 (6 bases). The germline gives CDR1 SGHRS, CDR2 YFSETQ. This CDR3 region has 15 residues. Trimming left V 4 bases short and J 6 bases short, with 16 bases between.

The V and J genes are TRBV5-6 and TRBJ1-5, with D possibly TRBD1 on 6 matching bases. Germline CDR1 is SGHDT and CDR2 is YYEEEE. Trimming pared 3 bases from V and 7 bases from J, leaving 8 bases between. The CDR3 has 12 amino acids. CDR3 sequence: CASSWGPQPQHF. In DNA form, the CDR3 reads TGTGCCAGCAGCTGGGGGCCCCAGCCCCAGCATTTT.

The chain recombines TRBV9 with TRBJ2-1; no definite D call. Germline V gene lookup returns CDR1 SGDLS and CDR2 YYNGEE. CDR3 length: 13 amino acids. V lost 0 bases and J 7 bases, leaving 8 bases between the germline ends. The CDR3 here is CASSVATRNEQFF. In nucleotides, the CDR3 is TGTGCCAGCAGCGTAGCTACGCGAAATGAGCAGTTCTTC.

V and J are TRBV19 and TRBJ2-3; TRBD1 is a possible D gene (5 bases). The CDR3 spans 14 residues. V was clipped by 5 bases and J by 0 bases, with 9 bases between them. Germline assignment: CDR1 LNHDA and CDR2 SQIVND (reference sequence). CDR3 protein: CASSQTASTDTQYF. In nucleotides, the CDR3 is TGTGCCAGTAGTCAGACAGCTAGCACAGATACGCAGTATTTT.

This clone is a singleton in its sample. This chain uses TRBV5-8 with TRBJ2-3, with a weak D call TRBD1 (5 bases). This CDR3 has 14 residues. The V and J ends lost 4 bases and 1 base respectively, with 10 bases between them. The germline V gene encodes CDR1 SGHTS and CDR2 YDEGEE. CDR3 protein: CASSPRVGTDTQYF. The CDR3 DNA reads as TGTGCCAGCAGCCCCAGGGTGGGCACAGATACGCAGTATTTT.

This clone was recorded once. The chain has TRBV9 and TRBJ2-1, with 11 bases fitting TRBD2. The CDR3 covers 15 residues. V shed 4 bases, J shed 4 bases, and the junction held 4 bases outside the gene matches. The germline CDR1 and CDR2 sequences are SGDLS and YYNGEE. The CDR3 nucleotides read TGTGCCAGCAGCCCGACTAGCGGGACTTACAATGAGCAGTTCTTC. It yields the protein CASSPTSGTYNEQFF.

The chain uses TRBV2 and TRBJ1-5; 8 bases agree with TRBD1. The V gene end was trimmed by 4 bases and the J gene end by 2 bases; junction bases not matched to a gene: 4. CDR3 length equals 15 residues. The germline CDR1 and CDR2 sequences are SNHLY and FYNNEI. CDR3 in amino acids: CASSAQGAGNQPQHF. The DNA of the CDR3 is TGTGCCAGCAGTGCCCAGGGGGCGGGCAATCAGCCCCAGCATTTT.

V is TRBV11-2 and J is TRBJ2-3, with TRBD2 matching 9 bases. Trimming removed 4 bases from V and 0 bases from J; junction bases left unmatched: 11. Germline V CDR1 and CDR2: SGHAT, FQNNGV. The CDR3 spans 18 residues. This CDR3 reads CASSSRLAARPSTDTQYF. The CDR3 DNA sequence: TGTGCCAGCAGCTCTCGACTAGCGGCCCGTCCTAGCACAGATACGCAGTATTTT.

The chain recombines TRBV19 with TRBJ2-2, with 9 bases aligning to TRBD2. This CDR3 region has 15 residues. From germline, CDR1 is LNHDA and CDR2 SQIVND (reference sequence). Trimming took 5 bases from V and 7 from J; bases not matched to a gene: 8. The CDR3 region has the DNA TGTGCCAGTAGTGGTTTAGCGGGAGCGATCGGGGAGCTGTTTTTT. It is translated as CASSGLAGAIGELFF.

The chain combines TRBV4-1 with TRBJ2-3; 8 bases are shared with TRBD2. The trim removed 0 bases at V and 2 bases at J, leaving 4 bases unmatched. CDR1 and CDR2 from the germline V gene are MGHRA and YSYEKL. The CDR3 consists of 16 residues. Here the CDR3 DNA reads TGCGCCAGCAGCCAAGATAGCGGGGTTTCCACAGATACGCAGTATTTT. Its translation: CASSQDSGVSTDTQYF.

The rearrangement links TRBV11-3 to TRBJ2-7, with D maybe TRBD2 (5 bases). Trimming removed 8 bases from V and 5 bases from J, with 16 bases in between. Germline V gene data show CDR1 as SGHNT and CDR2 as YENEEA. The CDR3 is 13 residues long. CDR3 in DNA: TGTGCCAGCTTACGGGGTGACCTCCACGAGCAGTACTTC. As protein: CASLRGDLHEQYF.

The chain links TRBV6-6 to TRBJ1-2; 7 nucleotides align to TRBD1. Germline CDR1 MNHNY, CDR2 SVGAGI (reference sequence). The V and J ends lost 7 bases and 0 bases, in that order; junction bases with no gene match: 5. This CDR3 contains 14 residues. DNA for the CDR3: TGTGCCAGCAAGGACAGGACATCTAACTATGGCTACACCTTC. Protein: CASKDRTSNYGYTF.

CDR3: CSVERLNTEAFF. DNA of the CDR3: TGCAGCGTTGAACGTCTGAACACTGAAGCTTTCTTT. The J gene is TRBJ1-1, the V gene TRBV29-1; D not resolved. Trimming shortened V by 2 bases and J by 0 bases, and 4 bases separated the two germline ends. Germline CDR1 and CDR2: SQVTM and ANQGSEA. The CDR3 is 12 residues long. Variable domain in full (rest from reference TRBV29-1 and TRBJ1-1): SAVISQKPSRDICQRGTSLTIQCQVDSQVTMMFWYRQQPGQSLTLIATANQGSEATYESGFVIDKFPISRPNLTFSTLTVSNMSPEDSSIYLCSVERLNTEAFFGQGTRLTVV.

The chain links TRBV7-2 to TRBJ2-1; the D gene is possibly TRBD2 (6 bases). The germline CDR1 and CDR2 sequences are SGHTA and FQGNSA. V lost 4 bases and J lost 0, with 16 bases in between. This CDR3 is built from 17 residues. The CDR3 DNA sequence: TGTGCCAGCAGCTGGGTGGGAGGCCAGAGCTCCTACAATGAGCAGTTCTTC. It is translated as CASSWVGGQSSYNEQFF.

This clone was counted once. Here the CDR3 reads CAWSPGQGRETDTQYF. The CDR3 DNA reads as TGTGCCTGGAGTCCCGGACAGGGGAGGGAGACAGATACGCAGTATTTT. V usage is TRBV30 and J usage is TRBJ2-3, with 9 nucleotides matching TRBD1. Germline CDR1 is GTSNPN and CDR2 is SVGIG (reference sequence). With V trimmed by 2 bases and J by 3 bases, 9 bases remained unmatched. The CDR3 runs 16 residues.

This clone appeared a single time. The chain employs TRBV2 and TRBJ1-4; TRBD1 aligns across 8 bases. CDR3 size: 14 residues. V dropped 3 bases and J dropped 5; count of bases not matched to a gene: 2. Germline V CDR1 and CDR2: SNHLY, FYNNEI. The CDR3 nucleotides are TGTGCCAGCAGTGAGCAGGGGGCGAATGAAAAACTGTTTTTT. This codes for CASSEQGANEKLFF.

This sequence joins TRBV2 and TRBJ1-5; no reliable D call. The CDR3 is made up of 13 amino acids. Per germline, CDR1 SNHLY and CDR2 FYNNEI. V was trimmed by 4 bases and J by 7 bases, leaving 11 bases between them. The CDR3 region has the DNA TGTGCCAGCAGTGCGCGGATCCACCAGCCCCAGCATTTT. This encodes CASSARIHQPQHF. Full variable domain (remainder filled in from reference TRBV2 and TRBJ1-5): EPEVTQTPSHQVTQMGQEVILRCVPISNHLYFYWYRQILGQKVEFLVSFYNNEISEKSEIFDDQFSVERPDGSNFTLKIRSTKLEDSAMYFCASSARIHQPQHFGDGTRLSIL.

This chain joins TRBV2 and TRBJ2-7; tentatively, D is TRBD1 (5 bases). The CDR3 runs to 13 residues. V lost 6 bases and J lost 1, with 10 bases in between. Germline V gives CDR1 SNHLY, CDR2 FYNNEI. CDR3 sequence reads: CASSRELSYEQYF. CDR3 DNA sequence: TGTGCCAGCAGCAGGGAACTTTCCTACGAGCAGTACTTC.

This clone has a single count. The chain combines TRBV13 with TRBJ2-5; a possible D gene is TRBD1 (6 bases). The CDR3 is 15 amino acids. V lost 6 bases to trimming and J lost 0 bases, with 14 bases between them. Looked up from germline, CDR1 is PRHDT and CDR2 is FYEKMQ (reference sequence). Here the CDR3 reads CASSRYRTDQETQYF. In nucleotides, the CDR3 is TGTGCCAGCAGTCGTTACAGGACAGACCAAGAGACCCAGTACTTC.

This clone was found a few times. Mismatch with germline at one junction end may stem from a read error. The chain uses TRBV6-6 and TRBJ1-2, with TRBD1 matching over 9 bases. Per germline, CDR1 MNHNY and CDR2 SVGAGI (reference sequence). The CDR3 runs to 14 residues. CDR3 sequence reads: CASSNSDRGVGYTF. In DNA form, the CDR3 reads TGTGCCAGCAGTAACTCGGACAGGGGTGTTGGCTACACCTTC.

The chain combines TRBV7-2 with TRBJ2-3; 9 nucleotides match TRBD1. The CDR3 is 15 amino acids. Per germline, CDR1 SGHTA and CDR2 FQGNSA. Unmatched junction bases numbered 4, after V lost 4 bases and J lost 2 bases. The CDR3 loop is CASSSTGGSTDTQYF. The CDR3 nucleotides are TGTGCCAGCAGCTCTACAGGGGGCTCCACAGATACGCAGTATTTT.

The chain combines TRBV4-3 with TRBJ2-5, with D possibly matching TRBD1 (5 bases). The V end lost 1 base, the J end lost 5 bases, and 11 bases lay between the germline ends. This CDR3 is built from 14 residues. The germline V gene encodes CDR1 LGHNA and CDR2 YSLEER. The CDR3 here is CASSQAQPGETQYF. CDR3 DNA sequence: TGCGCCAGCAGCCAAGCCCAACCAGGGGAGACCCAGTACTTC.